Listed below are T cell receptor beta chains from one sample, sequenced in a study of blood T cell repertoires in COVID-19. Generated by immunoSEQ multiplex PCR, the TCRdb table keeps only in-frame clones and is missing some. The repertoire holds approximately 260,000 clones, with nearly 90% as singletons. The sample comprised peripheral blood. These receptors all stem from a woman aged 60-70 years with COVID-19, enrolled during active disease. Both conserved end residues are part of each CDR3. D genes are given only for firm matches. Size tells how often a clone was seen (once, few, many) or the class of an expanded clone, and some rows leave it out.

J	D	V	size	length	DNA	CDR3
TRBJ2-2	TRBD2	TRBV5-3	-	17	TGTGCCAGAAGCCTCGGACTAGCGGGGGCCGCCGGCGGGGAGCTGTTTTTT	CARSLGLAGAAGGELFF
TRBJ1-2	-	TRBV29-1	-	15	TGCAGCGTTGAACGATCCTGGGGGGGTCTGGCGGGCTACACCTTC	CSVERSWGGLAGYTF
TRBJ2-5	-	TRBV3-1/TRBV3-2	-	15	TGTGCCAGCAGCCAAGAGCCAGGGGGGCTCGGGACCCAGTACTTC	CASSQEPGGLGTQYF
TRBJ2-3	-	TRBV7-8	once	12	TGTGCCAGCAGCCCCCGGCGGGATACGCAGTATTTT	CASSPRRDTQYF
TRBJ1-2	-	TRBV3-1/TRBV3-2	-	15	TGTGCCAGCAGCCAAGATACCACAGGGAGCTATGGCTACACCTTC	CASSQDTTGSYGYTF
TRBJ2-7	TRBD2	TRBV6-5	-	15	TGTGCCAGCAGCCCCAGGACTAGCGGGGGTTACGAGCAGTACTTC	CASSPRTSGGYEQYF
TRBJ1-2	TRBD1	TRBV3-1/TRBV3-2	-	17	TGTGCCAGCAGCCAAGATGCTCTGAACACAGGGGGCTATGGCTACACCTTC	CASSQDALNTGGYGYTF
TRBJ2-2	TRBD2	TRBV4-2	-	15	TGTGCCAGCAGCCAAGAAGAGGGATTAGCGGGGTGGCTGTTTTTT	CASSQEEGLAGWLFF
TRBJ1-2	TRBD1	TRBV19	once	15	TGTGCCAGTAGCGGACAGGGGAGCTCTAACTATGGCTACACCTTC	CASSGQGSSNYGYTF
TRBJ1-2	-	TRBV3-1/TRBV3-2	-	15	TGTGCCAGCAGTCTTACACAGGGTGCGAACTATGGCTACACCTTC	CASSLTQGANYGYTF
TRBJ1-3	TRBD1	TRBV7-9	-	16	TGTGCCAGCAGCTTAGCGCGGACAGGGGCCGGAAACACCATATATTTT	CASSLARTGAGNTIYF
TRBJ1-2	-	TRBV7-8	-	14	TGTGCCAGCAGCCCGGCCGGGGGGAACTATGGCTACACCTTC	CASSPAGGNYGYTF
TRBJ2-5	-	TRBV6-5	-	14	TGTGCCAGCAGTTACGACGGGGACCAAGAGACCCAGTACTTC	CASSYDGDQETQYF
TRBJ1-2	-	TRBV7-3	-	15	TGTGCCAGCAGCTTAAACCCCGGGACAACGAATGGCTACACCTTC	CASSLNPGTTNGYTF
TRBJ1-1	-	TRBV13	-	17	TGTGCCAGCAGCCGGCGTGGGAACAGGCCAATGGGGATTGAAGCTTTCTTT	CASSRRGNRPMGIEAFF
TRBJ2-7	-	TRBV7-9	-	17	TGTGCCAGCAGCTTAGCGAGGAGGACGAGGGACTCCTACGAGCAGTACTTC	CASSLARRTRDSYEQYF
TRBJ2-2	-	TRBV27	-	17	TGTGCCAGCAGTCTTCAGAGGGGGTTCTCGAACACCGGGGAGCTGTTTTTT	CASSLQRGFSNTGELFF
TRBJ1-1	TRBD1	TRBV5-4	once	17	TGTGCCAGCAGCCAAGACAGGGGGCGAAGGATGAACACTGAAGCTTTCTTT	CASSQDRGRRMNTEAFF
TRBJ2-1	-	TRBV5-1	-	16	TGCGCCAGCAGCTTGGGGCCTACTAGGGGGTCTAGAGAGCAGTTCTTC	CASSLGPTRGSREQFF
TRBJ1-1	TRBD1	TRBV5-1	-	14	TGCGCCAGCAGCTTTGGGACAGTTAACACTGAAGCTTTCTTT	CASSFGTVNTEAFF
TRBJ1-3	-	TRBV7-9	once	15	TGTGCCAGCAGCTTAGGGTTAGCAGGGATGAACACCATATATTTT	CASSLGLAGMNTIYF
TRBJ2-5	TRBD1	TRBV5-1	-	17	TGCGCCAGCAGCCCGATTCCCTCGGGACAGGGGAAAGAGACCCAGTACTTC	CASSPIPSGQGKETQYF
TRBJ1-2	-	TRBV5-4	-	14	TGTGCCAGCAGCTTGAGCAGGGAAAACTATGGCTACACCTTC	CASSLSRENYGYTF
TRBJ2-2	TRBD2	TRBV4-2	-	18	TGTGCCAGCAGCCAAGAGTTTCGGGCTAGCGGGAACACCGGGGAGCTGTTTTTT	CASSQEFRASGNTGELFF
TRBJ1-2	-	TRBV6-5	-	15	TGTGCCAGCAGTTACTCGGGGGCAGGGAACTATGGCTACACCTTC	CASSYSGAGNYGYTF
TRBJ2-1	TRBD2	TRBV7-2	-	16	TGTGCCAGCAGCTCCAAGCGGGGGGAATCCTACAATGAGCAGTTCTTC	CASSSKRGESYNEQFF
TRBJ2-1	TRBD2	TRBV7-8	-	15	TGTGCCAGCAGCTCTAGCGGGACTAGCTTTACTGAGCAGTTCTTC	CASSSSGTSFTEQFF
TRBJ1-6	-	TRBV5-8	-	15	TGTGCCAGCAGCTTCCGTAGAGGAGGAAATTCACCCCTCCACTTT	CASSFRRGGNSPLHF
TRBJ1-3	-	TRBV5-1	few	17	TGCGCCAGCAGCTTGGTCTTTCGCGAGCTCGCTGGAAACACCATATATTTT	CASSLVFRELAGNTIYF
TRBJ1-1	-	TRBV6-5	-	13	TGTGCCAGCAGTTGGAGGAGGGTCACTGAAGCTTTCTTT	CASSWRRVTEAFF
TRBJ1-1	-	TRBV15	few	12	TGTGCCACCAGGGAGGGTGGCACTGAAGCTTTCTTT	CATREGGTEAFF
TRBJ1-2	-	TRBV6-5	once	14	TGTGCCAGCAGGGGGAGTAACCTCAAACGGGGCTACACCTTC	CASRGSNLKRGYTF
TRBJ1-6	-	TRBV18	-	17	TGTGCCAGCTCACCACCGACGGGGGAGAAGTTAAGTTCACCCCTCCACTTT	CASSPPTGEKLSSPLHF
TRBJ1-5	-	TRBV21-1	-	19	TGTGCCAGCAGCAAAGTTCCTGACAGGGGCCGGAGGGGCAATCAGCCCCAGCATTTT	CASSKVPDRGRRGNQPQHF
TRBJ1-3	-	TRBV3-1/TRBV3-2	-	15	TGTGCCAGCAGCCCTGTCTTGGGAGCTGGAAACACCATATATTTT	CASSPVLGAGNTIYF
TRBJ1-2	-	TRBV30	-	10	TGTGCCTGGAGTAGGACAGCCTACACCTTC	CAWSRTAYTF
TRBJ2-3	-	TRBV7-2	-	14	TGTGCCAGCAGACAAGGGGTCTACACAGATACGCAGTATTTT	CASRQGVYTDTQYF
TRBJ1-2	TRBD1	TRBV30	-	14	TGTGCCTGGAGCCCCCGAAGACAGGGCCATGGCTACACCTTC	CAWSPRRQGHGYTF
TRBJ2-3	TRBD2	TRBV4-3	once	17	TGCGCCAGCAGCCAAGGCCTTAGCGGGGGAACCACAGATACGCAGTATTTT	CASSQGLSGGTTDTQYF
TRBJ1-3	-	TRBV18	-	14	TGTGCCAGCTCACCAGGGACAATAGGAAACACCATATATTTT	CASSPGTIGNTIYF